This TCR beta chain was observed in a study of identical twins. General observations from the study: The same donors were not followed; conclusions instead depended on cross-sectional statistical analysis.

CDR3 length: 12 amino acids. Germline CDR1 is SQVTM and CDR2 is ANQGSEA. The sample holds a few counts of this clonotype. Antigen unknown. An end of the junction differs from the germline gene, which may be a read error. TCRdb used MiXCR to reprocess the 5' RACE reads, holding one entry per CDR3 protein. Of roughly 1.6 million distinct CDR3 sequences in the sample, more than 30% were seen once. The origin of this receptor is a newborn girl in good health. Sequenced material: cord blood. The chain employs TRBV29-1 and TRBJ2-7; D unclear. The CDR3 coding sequence is TGCAGCGTTGAAGATCTCCCCTATGAGCAGTACTTC. Its protein product is CSVEDLPYEQYF.